This TCR beta chain was captured in a study of blood T cell repertoires in COVID-19. Study-level information: Nucleic acid was either cDNA or gDNA, and it came from T cells, B-cell-depleted T cells, or PBMCs.

Deletions cut 7 bases from V and 0 bases from J, with 14 bases between. Germline CDR1 is SNHLY and CDR2 is FYNNEI. This CDR3 spans 15 amino acids. Profiled with immunoSEQ multiplex PCR; TCRdb holds only in-frame clones, not every one. The data hold 200,000 to 250,000 clones, with around 89% observed a single time. The chain has TRBV2 and TRBJ2-3, with a tentative D call TRBD1 (6 bases). This sequence originates from a woman younger than 45 who had recovered from COVID-19. The material sequenced was PBMCs or T cells enriched from blood (not recorded which). The CDR3 DNA sequence: TGTGCCAGCACGGACAGAACGACTAGCACAGATACGCAGTATTTT. This codes for CASTDRTTSTDTQYF.